This TCR beta chain was documented in a study of blood T cells in healthy people across ages. Notes on the study in general: Naive and antigen-experienced cells could not be conclusively compared, given unsorted PBMCs. More naive CD4+ cells and higher diversity marked long-lived donors relative to aged donors.

Total RNA, at least 5 micrograms per sample, was extracted from PBMCs. Next came a second PCR, run for 7 to 11 cycles, which used a sample-barcoded 5' primer along with a J-beta primer mix. The template-switch adaptor was a 5' adaptor with 12 random nucleotides. It tagged each cDNA molecule. TCRdb fed the 5' RACE reads into MiXCR, producing one record per CDR3 protein. Of hundreds of thousands of distinct CDR3 sequences listed, under 45% are singletons. This clonotype was found many times. Antigen specificity is unknown. Trimming removed 1 base at V and 10 bases at J, with 23 bases between. CDR3 length equals 17 residues.

The sequence was obtained from a man in his sixties in good health. The sample was blood. The rearrangement uses TRBV12-3 or TRBV12-4 and TRBJ2-1; maybe TRBD2 (7 bases). The DNA of the CDR3 is TGTGCCAGCAGTTTAGTTGGGTTCGGGGGGCGATTCGGCGAGCAGTTCTTC. It translates to CASSLVGFGGRFGEQFF.